This T cell receptor (beta chain) was profiled in a study of T cell responses to AZD1222 COVID-19 vaccine. Findings and limits, study-wide: Among spike-specific TCRs, nearly half reportedly target unmutated variant regions. Spike-specific TCR breadth and depth went up after people got two AZD1222 doses.

TCRdb's table, derived via immunoSEQ multiplex PCR, lists solely in-frame clones and lacks some. Of 140,000 to 150,000 clones in the sample, about 92% are singletons; the top ten hold 9.5% to 15%. Regarding this clone: The antigen is not known.

The sequence came from an adult who had recovered from COVID-19. Sequencing was performed on peripheral blood, taken after recovery from COVID-19.

The CDR3 protein is CASRGTPHSNQPQHF. The CDR3 nucleotides are TGTGCCAGTCGAGGGACTCCTCATAGCAATCAGCCCCAGCATTTT. The chain has TRBV19 and TRBJ1-5; a possible D gene is TRBD1 (5 bases). V lost 8 bases and J 0 bases, leaving 14 bases between the germline ends. CDR1 is LNHDA, CDR2 SQIVND, per germline (reference sequence). The CDR3 covers 15 residues.